This TCR beta chain derives from a study of response to subunit inactivated influenza vaccine. Germline V lookup: CDR1 SGHRS, CDR2 YFSETQ. The CDR3 totals 14 residues. The ends were cut back, 5 bases at V and 3 bases at J, with 14 bases in the middle. Overall study findings and caveats: The authors put forward the suggestion that each seasonal influenza vaccination may bring in only a limited number of new T cells.

This clonotype turned up a few times. Its specificity is unknown. TCRdb fed the RT-PCR reads into MiXCR, producing one record per CDR3 protein. The table includes roughly 700,000 distinct CDR3 sequences, more than 11% detected once. The sequence derives from a man aged 50 to 59 who received an inactivated influenza vaccine. The sample here was PBMCs from blood, taken roughly 15 days before vaccination. The rearrangement joins TRBV5-1 to TRBJ1-2; tentative D call: TRBD1 (6 bases). CDR3 sequence: CASSWGAGDYGYTF. The CDR3 DNA follows: TGCGCCAGCAGTTGGGGGGCCGGTGACTATGGCTACACCTTC.